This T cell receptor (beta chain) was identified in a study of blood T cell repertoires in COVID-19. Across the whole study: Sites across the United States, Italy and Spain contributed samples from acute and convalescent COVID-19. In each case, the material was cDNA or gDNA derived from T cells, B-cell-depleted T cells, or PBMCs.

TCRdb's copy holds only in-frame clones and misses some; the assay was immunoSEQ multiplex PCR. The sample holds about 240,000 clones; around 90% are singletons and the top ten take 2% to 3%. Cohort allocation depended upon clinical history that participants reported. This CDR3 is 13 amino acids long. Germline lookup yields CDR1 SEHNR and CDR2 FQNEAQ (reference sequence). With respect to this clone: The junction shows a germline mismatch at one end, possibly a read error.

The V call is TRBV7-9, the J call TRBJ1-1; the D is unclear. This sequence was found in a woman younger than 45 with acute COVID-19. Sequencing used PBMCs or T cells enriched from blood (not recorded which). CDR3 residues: CASSSKRDTEAFF. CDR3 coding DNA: TGTGCCAGCAGCTCGAAACGAGACACCGAAGCTTTCTTT.